A single sample is the source of the 26 T cell receptor beta chains below, sequenced in a study of Graves' ophthalmopathy and Graves' hyperthyroidism. RNA transcripts served as template for amplifying TCR beta CDR3 sequences. Investigators did first-round RT-PCR with HTBI primers, then second-round multiplex PCR. Via MiXCR, TCRdb re-called the multiplex PCR reads, giving one row per CDR3 protein. This sample has about 550,000 distinct CDR3 sequences, with 39% found just once. The sequenced sample consisted of peripheral blood or thyroid tissue (not recorded which). The receptors originated from an adult man with Graves' hyperthyroidism.

Worth noting for this clonotype: A much more abundant neighbour one base away suggests this may be a read error. J is TRBJ2-7 and V is TRBV4-1; D unresolved. CDR3 length: 14 amino acids. Looked up from germline, CDR1 is MGHRA and CDR2 is YSYEKL. With 0 bases removed from V and 2 bases from J, the gap between germline ends came to 8 bases. The CDR3 coding sequence is TGCGCCAGCAGCCAAGAAGGTTTGCCCTACGAGCAGTACTTC. Its protein is CASSQEGLPYEQYF.

This clonotype was observed at least ten times. V usage is TRBV7-3 and J usage is TRBJ2-6, with D possibly TRBD1 on 6 matching bases. With 5 bases removed from V and 2 bases from J, the gap between germline ends came to 10 bases. Germline loops: CDR1 SGHTA, CDR2 FQGTGA. The CDR3 consists of 15 residues. The CDR3 region is CASSKGVPGANVLTF. The CDR3 DNA follows: TGTGCCAGCAGCAAGGGGGTTCCTGGGGCCAACGTCCTGACTTTC.

V gene TRBV28 combines with J gene TRBJ2-5; either TRBD1 or TRBD2 may supply D (5 bases each). The germline CDR1 and CDR2 sequences are MDHEN and SYDVKM. The CDR3 totals 15 residues. V gave up 2 bases and J gave up 5 bases, with 15 bases separating them. The CDR3 bases are TGTGCCAGCAGTTTAATCGGGGACGAGGAGGAGACCCAGTACTTC. The encoded protein is CASSLIGDEEETQYF. Full variable domain (rest looked up from reference TRBV28 and TRBJ2-5): DVKVTQSSRYLVKRTGEKVFLECVQDMDHENMFWYRQDPGLGLRLIYFSYDVKMKEKGDIPEGYSVSREKKERFSLILESASTNQTSMYLCASSLIGDEEETQYFGPGTRLLVL.

The V call is TRBV19, the J call TRBJ2-7; D unclear. The CDR3 is 15 amino acids. Germline CDR1 reads LNHDA; CDR2 reads SQIVND (reference sequence). V lost 3 bases to trimming and J lost 2 bases, with 14 bases between them. The CDR3 sequence is CASSIVSDGPYEQYF. The CDR3 nucleotides read TGTGCCAGTAGTATCGTCTCGGATGGACCCTACGAGCAGTACTTC.

Of note for this clonotype: A read error may account for a junction end that differs from germline. The chain recombines TRBV20-1 with TRBJ2-2, with TRBD2 identical over 9 bases. Germline CDR1 is DFQATT and CDR2 is SNEGSKA (reference sequence). This CDR3 spans 15 amino acids. CDR3 residues: CSANEGGGATGELFF. The DNA for the CDR3 is TGCAGTGCTAACGAAGGCGGGGGGGCGACCGGGGAGCTGTTTTTC.

This chain uses TRBV28 with TRBJ1-1; 10 bases map to TRBD1. V gave up 6 bases and J gave up 4 bases; unmatched junction bases: 11. From germline, CDR1 is MDHEN and CDR2 SYDVKM. The CDR3 runs 16 residues. The CDR3 sequence: CASRVRDRGGGTEAFF. The CDR3 DNA follows: TGTGCCAGCAGAGTCCGGGACAGGGGAGGAGGCACTGAAGCTTTCTTT.

This clonotype was observed many times. This chain connects TRBV29-1 to TRBJ2-3; 8 bases are shared with TRBD2. Germline CDR1 and CDR2: SQVTM and ANQGSEA. The CDR3 is made up of 14 amino acids. V dropped 5 bases and J dropped 5; count of bases not matched to a gene: 9. The CDR3 coding sequence is TGCAGCGTTAAGCCTAGCGGGTCGTTAGATACGCAGTATTTT. As protein: CSVKPSGSLDTQYF.

This clonotype was seen at least ten times. V and J are TRBV7-2 and TRBJ2-2; D perhaps matches TRBD1 (5 bases). V lost 0 bases and J lost 7, with 18 bases in between. The CDR3 has 17 residues. Germline V gives CDR1 SGHTA, CDR2 FQGNSA. CDR3 DNA: TGTGCCAGCAGCTTAGCGCTAAGGGCAGGGCCGGGCGGGGAGCTGTTTTTT. This codes for CASSLALRAGPGGELFF.

This clonotype occurred many times. The rearrangement links TRBV24-1 to TRBJ1-2, with D hard to call. V was shortened by 4 bases and J by 0 bases, with 5 bases between the two germline ends. The CDR3 covers 13 residues. CDR1 is KGHDR, CDR2 SFDVKD, per germline. The CDR3 spells CATSDSPNYGYTF. In DNA form, the CDR3 reads TGTGCCACCAGTGACAGCCCTAACTATGGCTACACCTTC.

Only a few counts were recorded for this clonotype. The chain has TRBV4-1 and TRBJ1-4, with D perhaps TRBD1 (6 bases). The V and J ends lost 4 bases and 0 bases respectively, with 21 bases between them. The CDR3 runs 19 residues. The germline V gene encodes CDR1 MGHRA and CDR2 YSYEKL. CDR3 region: CASSPAPGSGQTTNEKLFF. CDR3 DNA: TGCGCCAGCAGCCCAGCCCCTGGGTCAGGACAGACAACTAATGAAAAACTGTTTTTT.

This clonotype was found once. The chain is built from TRBV7-2 and TRBJ1-6; no firm D call. Between the trimmed V and J ends, which lost 6 bases and 5 bases, there was a span of 14 bases. The germline gives CDR1 SGHTA, CDR2 FQGNSA. CDR3 length: 15 residues. Here the CDR3 DNA reads TGTGCCAGCAGACGAGACAAGATAAATAATTCACCCCTCCACTTT. Amino acid sequence: CASRRDKINNSPLHF. The full variable domain, in which reference TRBV7-2 and TRBJ1-6 provide the parts outside the CDR3, is GAGVSQSPSNKVTEKGKDVELRCDPISGHTALYWYRQSLGQGLEFLIYFQGNSAPDKSGLPSDRFSAERTGGSVSTLTIQRTQQEDSAVYLCASRRDKINNSPLHFGNGTRLTVT.

This clonotype was detected ten times or more. This chain links TRBV20-1 with TRBJ1-4; D call uncertain. Between the trimmed V and J ends, which lost 5 bases and 5 bases, there was a span of 15 bases. Per germline, CDR1 DFQATT and CDR2 SNEGSKA (reference sequence). The CDR3 is made up of 14 amino acids. The CDR3 DNA reads TGCAGTGCTCTCGTGGGTGATAGGAATGAAAAACTGTTTTTT. Amino acid sequence: CSALVGDRNEKLFF.

The chain uses TRBV12-3 or TRBV12-4 and TRBJ2-5; D gene unclear. V was cut by 6 bases and J by 4 bases, with 15 bases left in between. This CDR3 has 14 amino acids. The CDR3 loop is CASRRKLIGETQYF. CDR3 coding DNA: TGTGCCAGCAGACGTAAACTAATCGGAGAGACCCAGTACTTC.

This clonotype was found many times. This chain connects TRBV2 to TRBJ1-3, with D unclear. The ends were cut back, 4 bases at V and 0 bases at J, with 13 bases in the middle. The CDR3 spans 16 residues. Germline CDR1 is SNHLY and CDR2 is FYNNEI. CDR3 bases: TGTGCCAGCAGTGGGATCAGAAAGAGCTCTGGAAACACCATATATTTT. Protein sequence: CASSGIRKSSGNTIYF. The variable domain in full, completed from reference TRBV2 and TRBJ1-3, reads EPEVTQTPSHQVTQMGQEVILRCVPISNHLYFYWYRQILGQKVEFLVSFYNNEISEKSEIFDDQFSVERPDGSNFTLKIRSTKLEDSAMYFCASSGIRKSSGNTIYFGEGSWLTVV.

Many counts were recorded for this clonotype. The chain recombines TRBV7-6 with TRBJ2-7; possible D gene TRBD2, 6 bases. The ends were cut back, 4 bases at V and 6 bases at J, with 13 bases in the middle. This CDR3 has 13 amino acids. CDR1 is SGHVS and CDR2 is FNYEAQ in the germline V gene. CDR3 sequence: CASSSSGLSEQYF. In DNA form, the CDR3 reads TGTGCCAGCAGCTCCTCGGGACTTTCCGAGCAGTACTTC.

A word on this clonotype: A read error is possible here, since a much larger clone lies one base away. The CDR3, as DNA: TGCGCCAGCAGCCAAGTTGGGACTAGCCGCGAGCAGTACTTC. Protein sequence: CASSQVGTSREQYF. The chain has TRBV4-1 and TRBJ2-7; the match to TRBD2 covers 9 bases. This CDR3 spans 14 amino acids. CDR1 MGHRA and CDR2 YSYEKL come from the germline V gene. V lost 1 base to trimming and J lost 6 bases; unmatched junction nucleotides: 4.

The chain links TRBV24-1 to TRBJ2-5, with TRBD2 matching 7 bases. This CDR3 has 13 residues. V gave up 5 bases and J gave up 7 bases; unmatched junction bases: 6. The germline gives CDR1 KGHDR, CDR2 SFDVKD. This CDR3 is CATSVGGRATQYF. Written as DNA, the CDR3 is TGTGCCACCAGTGTAGGAGGGAGGGCGACCCAGTACTTC.

This clonotype was found many times. The rearrangement links TRBV25-1 to TRBJ1-4, with D possibly being TRBD1 (5 bases). Germline V gene data show CDR1 as MGHDK and CDR2 as SYGVNS. The CDR3 has 15 residues. With 3 bases removed from V and 8 bases from J, the gap between germline ends came to 16 bases. As DNA, the CDR3 is TGTGCCAGCAGTGACCCACAGGAGATGAGCGAAAAACTGTTTTTT. Translating it yields CASSDPQEMSEKLFF.

Turning to this clonotype: This clone may be a read error of a much larger clone one base away. The rearrangement uses TRBV5-1 and TRBJ2-7; maybe TRBD1 (6 bases). This CDR3 has 14 amino acids. Germline lookup yields CDR1 SGHRS and CDR2 YFSETQ. CDR3 protein: CASSLTGAGVEQCF. The CDR3 bases are TGTGCCAGCAGCTTGACGGGTGCAGGGGTCGAGCAGTGCTTC.

This clonotype was observed a few times. The chain couples TRBV28 to TRBJ1-5, with D uncertain. The CDR3 consists of 13 residues. Trimming pared 6 bases from V and 5 bases from J, leaving 11 bases between. Per germline, CDR1 MDHEN and CDR2 SYDVKM. CDR3 protein: CASRGFGDQPQHF. As DNA, the CDR3 is TGTGCCAGCAGGGGGTTCGGGGATCAGCCCCAGCATTTT.

In its sample, this clonotype was seen a few times. The chain employs TRBV10-3 and TRBJ2-7; D is possibly TRBD1 (5 bases). Trimming removed 11 bases from V and 2 bases from J, with 16 bases in between. The CDR3 has 13 amino acids. The V gene's germline CDR1 is ENHRY and CDR2 SYGVKD. CDR3 in amino acids: CAGSLGQAYEQYF. CDR3 nucleotide sequence: TGTGCCGGCAGTTTGGGGCAGGCCTACGAGCAGTACTTC.

This clonotype was seen more than once but under ten times. In this CDR3 the conserved last residue, phenylalanine or tryptophan, is missing, so a read error is likely. Because the CDR3's place on the DNA is in doubt, the DNA is left out and the CDR3 is given as listed by TCRdb. The CDR3: CSARDSGQ. The genes are TRBV20-1 and TRBJ2-7; TRBD1 was called by the table and not checked on the DNA. Ends included, the CDR3 has 8 residues. Germline assignment: CDR1 DFQATT and CDR2 SNEGSKA (reference sequence).

The V and J genes are TRBV19 and TRBJ1-2, with D possibly matching TRBD1 (5 bases). Deletions cut 10 bases from V and 8 bases from J, with 14 bases between. The length of the CDR3 is 11 residues. CDR1 and CDR2 (germline): LNHDA, SQIVND (reference sequence). CDR3 residues: CAITTEKGYTF. CDR3 bases: TGTGCCATTACGACAGAGAAGGGCTACACCTTC.

This clonotype showed up many times. The J gene is TRBJ2-5, the V gene TRBV11-3; 8 nucleotides agree with TRBD2. Germline CDR1 is SGHNT and CDR2 is YENEEA. With V trimmed by 5 bases and J by 0 bases, 8 bases remained unmatched. This CDR3 comprises 16 residues. The CDR3 sequence is CASSLGLALDQETQYF. For the CDR3, the DNA is TGTGCCAGCAGCCTAGGACTAGCCCTAGACCAAGAGACCCAGTACTTC.

This chain's CDR3 is CASGLGVTEAFF. CDR3 DNA: TGTGCCAGCGGCCTGGGGGTCACTGAAGCTTTCTTT. The chain has TRBV7-9 and TRBJ1-1, with a possible D match to TRBD1 (5 bases). The CDR3 covers 12 residues. Trimming took 8 bases from V and 4 from J, leaving 11 bases between them. Germline V CDR1 and CDR2: SEHNR, FQNEAQ (reference sequence).

In its sample, this clonotype was seen a few times. The chain employs TRBV10-2 and TRBJ1-2; D might be TRBD1 (5 bases). CDR3 length: 14 residues. Trimming removed 5 bases at V and 3 bases at J, with 13 bases between. Germline assignment: CDR1 WSHSY and CDR2 SAAADI. Written as DNA, the CDR3 is TGCGCCAGCAGTCCAGGGTGGTTGGACTATGGCTACACCTTC. Residues: CASSPGWLDYGYTF.